The subject of this entry is one TCR beta chain. Its antigen is not identified. The V gene's germline CDR1 is SGHKS and CDR2 YYEKEE (reference sequence). The CDR3 is made up of 18 amino acids. Trimming took 1 base from V and 0 from J; bases not matched to a gene: 6. This sample stems from a study of T cell repertoires in cytomegalovirus infection. Study context: Matching HLA type, along with CMV infection, was indicated by public TCR beta signatures. Study-wide results and limits: Carriers of CMV and the relevant HLA type were discriminated by public TCR beta frequency. HLA-C-restricted CMV clonotypes gave the most frequent clonotype in two of eight donors.

TCRdb reprocessed the reads with MiXCR, giving one entry per CDR3 protein. The sample has some 450,000 distinct CDR3 sequences, roughly a third seen once. The genes are TRBV5-5 and TRBJ2-1; 11 nucleotides align to TRBD2. What was sequenced was PBMCs. The TCR originated in a human donor in good health (CMV status not recorded). Some clones in this sample may be carry-over from other donors' samples. CDR3 sequence: CASSLILAGDFSYNEQFF. CDR3 nucleotide sequence: TGTGCCAGCAGCTTGATACTAGCGGGGGACTTCTCCTACAATGAGCAGTTCTTC.